This TCR beta chain was captured in a study of blood T cell repertoires in COVID-19 (dated by TCRdb to the early 2020s). General notes on the study: Samples from collaborators originated in the United States, Italy and Spain and spanned both the acute and convalescent phases of COVID-19. Where HLA class I and class II types were available, the types were taken from metadata supplied by the sample provider, not from assay-based typing. Samples came from the ongoing ImmuneRACE study (first 160 participants) plus 1,254 subjects from 6 global collaborators. The prospective study material was composed of cDNA or gDNA derived from T cells, B-cell-depleted T cells, or PBMCs. The repertoires were released in a freely available public database intended as a resource for research on the immune response to SARS-CoV-2. The dataset comprised deeply sampled blood TCRbeta repertoires from subjects exposed to, actively infected with, or recovered from COVID-19. Sample metadata almost always included a de-identified subject ID, COVID-19 status, age in years and sex. General study outcomes and caveats: Clinical and demographic metadata were provided uncurated, with the amount varying by source and participant.

Including the terminal cysteine and phenylalanine, the CDR3 comprises 15 residues. The sequence is cut down to CDR3 DNA, 45 bases in frame from base 1. Sequences LGHDT (CDR1) and YNNKEL (CDR2) are obtained from the germline V gene (reference sequence). Relative to germline, V is 0 bases shorter and J is 4 bases shorter, with 10 bases between their ends. Participants in the prospective study were enrolled through a virtual design, were aged about 18 to 100 years, and lived in 20 to 30 United States geographic areas. Cohort assignment in the prospective study relied on participant-reported clinical history from a screening survey and a study questionnaire. Recovered participants in ImmuneRACE Cohort 3 were defined as having two consecutive negative NP/OP PCR tests, clearance from a healthcare professional, or resolution of symptoms. Each participant in the prospective study had whole blood, serum and a nasopharyngeal or oropharyngeal swab collected by mobile phlebotomists. Participants in the prospective study had the option to provide additional blood draws and questionnaires over a roughly 2-month period. Blood samples from the prospective study were shipped frozen or at room temperature prior to DNA extraction.

A note on this clone: Its target antigen remains unknown. No base-level quality is on record; no much larger clone is a single base apart.

The immunoSEQ Assay, a bias-controlled multiplex PCR, was used to amplify TCRbeta CDR3 regions from genomic DNA. Per the authors' processing: Nucleated cell counts per sample were estimated from amplification of reference gene primers within the assay. To quantify the absolute abundance of each unique TCRbeta CDR3 rearrangement, sequence reads were collapsed and filtered. Productive Simpson clonality was computed per sample as the square root of Simpson's diversity index over productive rearrangements. The clones in this table, taken by TCRdb from immuneACCESS, are in-frame only. Not every clone is retained; where verified, under half of the shortfall comes from an unresolved V gene, and the cause of the rest is unknown. D and trimming were read from the DNA, whereas the V and J calls and clone size are those reported in that table. The table for this sample lists about 130,000 clones; 75% to 90% of them were counted only once. The biggest ten clones account for around 2.3% of the sample.

What was sequenced was PBMCs or T cells enriched from blood (not recorded which). The rearrangement joined TRBV3-1 (or the pseudogene TRBV3-2) to TRBJ1-3, with a weak D call of TRBD1 (6 bases match). The TCR comes from a woman between 50 and 59 years old who had recovered from COVID-19. The CDR3 corresponds to CASSQDRTAGNTIYF. At the DNA level, the sequence is TGTGCCAGCAGCCAAGACAGGACAGCAGGAAACACCATATATTTT.